The 26 T cell receptor beta chains presented below share a single source sample, sequenced in a study of blood T cell repertoires in COVID-19. The protocol was immunoSEQ multiplex PCR, while the TCRdb copy is restricted to in-frame clones and leaves out a portion. The table has a few hundred thousand clones, 80% to 90% seen once; the top ten hold roughly 3.6%. Sequencing was done on a sample of peripheral blood. These receptors came from a woman between 40 and 50 years old with acute or convalescent COVID-19.

V and J are TRBV19 and TRBJ1-3; D is uncertain. This CDR3 has 15 amino acids. Trimming cost V 0 bases and J 1 base, with 7 bases left between them. The germline V gene has CDR1 LNHDA and CDR2 SQIVND (reference sequence). The CDR3 DNA follows: TGTGCCAGTAGTATAGATAGGACTTCTGGAAACACCATATATTTT. This encodes CASSIDRTSGNTIYF.

This chain links TRBV6-5 with TRBJ2-1; D is unresolved. V dropped 7 bases and J dropped 9 bases, with 16 bases sitting between them. CDR1 is MNHEY and CDR2 is SVGAGI in the germline V gene. This CDR3 has 13 amino acids. The CDR3 bases are TGTGCCAGCACCCGGAGCTCCTACGGTGAGCAGTTCTTC. Its translation is CASTRSSYGEQFF.

The rearrangement links TRBV3-1 (or the pseudogene TRBV3-2) to TRBJ1-1; 7 nucleotides align to TRBD1. The CDR3 spans 11 residues. The J segment lost 8 bases and the V segment lost 8 bases, leaving 5 bases of the junction unmatched. From germline, CDR1 is LGHDT and CDR2 YNNKEL (reference sequence). The DNA of the CDR3 is TGTGCCAGCGTAACCAGGGGGGAAGCTTTCTTT. This translates into CASVTRGEAFF.

CDR3 residues: CASSRGEGTEAFF. The CDR3, as DNA: TGTGCCAGCAGCAGGGGGGAGGGCACTGAAGCTTTCTTT. The rearrangement links TRBV3-1 (or the pseudogene TRBV3-2) to TRBJ1-1, with a weak D call TRBD1 (6 bases). The CDR3 is made up of 13 amino acids. Trimming removed 5 bases from V and 4 bases from J, with 11 bases in between. Per the germline V gene, CDR1 is LGHDT and CDR2 is YNNKEL (reference sequence).

This clone was detected only once. The V gene is TRBV6-5, the J gene TRBJ2-7, with 7 nucleotides matching TRBD2. The CDR3 totals 12 residues. The junction had 6 bases not matched to a gene; V was cut back by 10 bases and J by 3 bases. Per germline, CDR1 MNHEY and CDR2 SVGAGI. As DNA, the CDR3 is TGTGCCACTCGGGGGGTGCTCTACGAGCAGTACGTC. It is translated as CATRGVLYEQYV.

The chain has TRBV27 and TRBJ2-3; TRBD2 matches 11 bases. Germline trimming cut 8 bases from V and 4 bases from J; bases unmatched to any gene: 8. Germline CDR1 and CDR2: MNHEY and SMNVEV (reference sequence). CDR3 length equals 15 residues. CDR3 protein: CASHSGGGLADTQYF. CDR3 DNA: TGTGCCAGCCATAGCGGGGGGGGGCTGGCAGATACGCAGTATTTT.

The chain employs TRBV19 and TRBJ1-1; 9 bases are shared with TRBD1. This CDR3 comprises 15 residues. Trimming removed 4 bases from V and 1 base from J; junction bases left unmatched: 4. Per germline, CDR1 LNHDA and CDR2 SQIVND (reference sequence). CDR3 residues: CASSTLQGANTEAFF. For the CDR3, the DNA is TGTGCCAGTAGTACATTACAGGGGGCGAACACTGAAGCTTTCTTT.

The rearrangement joins TRBV6-5 to TRBJ1-1, with D tentatively TRBD1 (6 bases). Deletions cut 6 bases from V and 0 bases from J, with 11 bases between. The CDR3 is made up of 14 amino acids. Germline CDR1 MNHEY, CDR2 SVGAGI. The CDR3 DNA sequence: TGTGCCAGCAGGTGGGGACAAGTGAACACTGAAGCTTTCTTT. It specifies CASRWGQVNTEAFF.

Written as DNA, the CDR3 is TGTGCCACCCGGAACAGGGAGAATGAAAAACTGTTTTTT. This sequence encodes CATRNRENEKLFF. The genes are TRBV10-3 and TRBJ1-4; D might be TRBD1 (6 bases). The V end was cut by 10 bases, the J end by 5 bases, with 14 bases between. This CDR3 has 13 amino acids. The germline CDR1 and CDR2 sequences are ENHRY and SYGVKD.

J is TRBJ1-2 and V is TRBV27; D remains unclear. The CDR3 is made up of 14 amino acids. Germline loops: CDR1 MNHEY, CDR2 SMNVEV (reference sequence). Deletions cut 2 bases from V and 2 bases from J, with 9 bases between. CDR3 sequence: CASSLGRSNYGYTF. Written as DNA, the CDR3 is TGTGCCAGCAGTTTAGGCAGGTCGAACTATGGCTACACCTTC.

The genes are TRBV25-1 and TRBJ2-2; 8 positions agree with TRBD1. The CDR3 covers 15 residues. Looked up from germline, CDR1 is MGHDK and CDR2 is SYGVNS. Trimming cost V 4 bases and J 8 bases; bases outside gene matches: 9. CDR3 loop: CASSAMGQEGGELFF. CDR3 nucleotides: TGTGCCAGCAGTGCGATGGGACAGGAGGGGGGGGAGCTGTTTTTT.

The J gene is TRBJ1-2, the V gene TRBV12-3 or TRBV12-4, with unresolved D. Trimming shortened V by 8 bases and J by 4 bases, and 5 bases separated the two germline ends. The CDR3 consists of 10 residues. The CDR3 nucleotides read TGTGCCAGCGGCACCTATGGCTACACCTTC. It codes for CASGTYGYTF.

The CDR3 region has the DNA TGTGCCAGCTCACCACCGGGACAGGGGGGTAAGGTCTATGGCTACACCTTC. As protein: CASSPPGQGGKVYGYTF. The rearrangement links TRBV18 to TRBJ1-2, with TRBD1 matching over 11 bases. Germline loops: CDR1 KGHSH, CDR2 LQKENI. Germline trimming cut 0 bases from V and 4 bases from J; bases unmatched to any gene: 7. The CDR3 has 17 amino acids.

The chain is built from TRBV30 and TRBJ1-2; 9 positions match TRBD1. Germline CDR1 and CDR2: GTSNPN and SVGIG (reference sequence). The CDR3 has 16 amino acids. The ends lost 6 bases at V and 4 bases at J; junction bases unmatched: 15. In nucleotides, the CDR3 is TGTGCCTGCCACCGGGACAGGGCCTTCCCCGTCTATGGCTACACCTTC. As protein: CACHRDRAFPVYGYTF.

The chain employs TRBV7-8 and TRBJ2-7; 8 bases are shared with TRBD1. CDR1 and CDR2 from the germline V gene are SGHVS and FQNEAQ. The CDR3 contains 15 residues. V shed 5 bases, J shed 3 bases, and the junction held 9 bases outside the gene matches. CDR3 sequence: CASSLGQGVVYEQYV. The CDR3 nucleotides are TGTGCCAGCAGCCTAGGACAGGGTGTGGTCTACGAGCAGTACGTC.

This rearrangement joins TRBV18 to TRBJ1-5, with 7 bases matching TRBD1. CDR1 KGHSH and CDR2 LQKENI come from the germline V gene. There are 15 residues in the CDR3. V lost 5 bases to trimming and J lost 2 bases; unmatched junction nucleotides: 6. The CDR3 DNA follows: TGTGCCAGCTCATTACAGGGGCCGGGCAATCAGCCCCAGCATTTT. The encoded protein is CASSLQGPGNQPQHF.

The chain has TRBV9 and TRBJ2-1; TRBD1 aligns across 7 bases. The CDR3 spans 15 residues. Germline CDR1 and CDR2: SGDLS and YYNGEE. V shed 4 bases and J 4 bases; nucleotides not matched to a gene: 8. Here the CDR3 reads CASSTGTANYNEQFF. In nucleotides, the CDR3 is TGTGCCAGCAGCACCGGGACAGCGAATTACAATGAGCAGTTCTTC. The whole variable domain, remainder taken from reference TRBV9 and TRBJ2-1, is DSGVTQTPKHLITATGQRVTLRCSPRSGDLSVYWYQQSLDQGLQFLIQYYNGEERAKGNILERFSAQQFPDLHSELNLSSLELGDSALYFCASSTGTANYNEQFFGPGTRLTVL.

V and J are TRBV5-1 and TRBJ1-5, with unresolved D. Germline values: CDR1 SGHRS, CDR2 YFSETQ. The V end was cut by 0 bases, the J end by 7 bases, with 14 bases between. CDR3 length: 15 amino acids. Here the CDR3 reads CASSLEPSSGQPQHF. For the CDR3, the DNA is TGCGCCAGCAGCTTGGAACCATCTTCGGGGCAGCCCCAGCATTTT.

The chain couples TRBV7-2 to TRBJ2-1; 8 bases fit TRBD1. The germline V gene encodes CDR1 SGHTA and CDR2 FQGNSA. The CDR3 totals 13 residues. J was trimmed by 9 bases and V by 5 bases; bases with no gene match: 6. The CDR3 here is CASSTTGGGEQFF. CDR3 DNA: TGTGCCAGCAGCACTACAGGGGGTGGTGAGCAGTTCTTC.

The V gene is TRBV7-2, the J gene TRBJ1-1; maybe TRBD1 (5 bases). Germline V gene lookup returns CDR1 SGHTA and CDR2 FQGNSA. V was pared by 2 bases and J by 6 bases, with 10 bases between. CDR3 length: 13 residues. The DNA of the CDR3 is TGTGCCAGCAGCTTACCAGGGTGGGCTGAAGCTTTCTTT. Its translation: CASSLPGWAEAFF.

On this clone itself: This CDR3 is also generated by other DNA sequences in the sample. V and J are TRBV6-5 and TRBJ1-1, with a possible D match to TRBD1 (5 bases). Germline assignment: CDR1 MNHEY and CDR2 SVGAGI. V was pared by 7 bases and J by 1 base, with 10 bases between. CDR3 length: 13 amino acids. In DNA, the CDR3 is TGTGCCAGCACCCGAACAGGGAACACTGAAGCTTTCTTT. Amino acids: CASTRTGNTEAFF.

The chain uses TRBV9 and TRBJ2-1; 14 nucleotides agree with TRBD2. The J segment lost 8 bases and the V segment lost 5 bases, leaving 15 bases of the junction unmatched. The germline V gene has CDR1 SGDLS and CDR2 YYNGEE. This CDR3 contains 18 residues. In DNA form, the CDR3 reads TGTGCCAGCAGACCGACTAGCGGGGGGGCCTGGCACCCAGATGAGCAGTTCTTC. It translates to CASRPTSGGAWHPDEQFF.

Only a few counts were recorded for this clone. The chain links TRBV6-6 to TRBJ1-2; TRBD1 matches at 7 bases. Germline loops: CDR1 MNHNY, CDR2 SVGAGI (reference sequence). The CDR3 length is 15 residues. With 5 bases clipped from V and 5 bases from J, the junction kept 11 bases outside the gene matches. The CDR3 DNA follows: TGTGCCAGCAGTCCCCAACAGGGGACGGAATATGGCTACACCTTC. It specifies CASSPQQGTEYGYTF.

This chain uses TRBV3-1 (or the pseudogene TRBV3-2) with TRBJ2-3; D perhaps matches TRBD2 (6 bases). Trimming removed 4 bases at V and 6 bases at J, with 8 bases between. The CDR3 sequence is 12 residues long. From germline, CDR1 is LGHDT and CDR2 YNNKEL (reference sequence). Written as DNA, the CDR3 is TGTGCCAGCAGCCCGGGGGAGGATACGCAGTATTTT. Translation gives CASSPGEDTQYF.

The chain's CDR3 is CASSDTSGSKLFF. The CDR3 DNA reads as TGTGCCAGCAGCGACACGTCCGGGAGTAAACTGTTTTTT. The V call is TRBV9, the J call TRBJ1-4; D unresolved. Germline V gene data show CDR1 as SGDLS and CDR2 as YYNGEE. The V end was cut by 3 bases, the J end by 11 bases, with 14 bases between. The CDR3 loop spans 13 amino acids.

The chain is built from TRBV6-5 and TRBJ2-1; 9 bases agree with TRBD2. Germline CDR1 is MNHEY and CDR2 is SVGAGI. After removal of 2 bases from V and 9 bases from J, the junction contained 11 bases not matched to a gene. This CDR3 spans 16 amino acids. CDR3 coding DNA: TGTGCCAGCAGTTACGAGACTAGCGGCTCCTCGGGTGAGCAGTTCTTC. This encodes CASSYETSGSSGEQFF.